This T cell receptor beta chain was recorded in a study of blood T cell repertoires in COVID-19. Sequenced by immunoSEQ multiplex PCR; TCRdb stores in-frame clones only, minus some. The table includes about 210,000 clones, around 87% detected once. Germline V gene data show CDR1 as SGDLS and CDR2 as YYNGEE. The trim removed 0 bases at V and 9 bases at J, leaving 1 base unmatched. There are 12 residues in the CDR3. The sequence was obtained from a man aged 25-45 years in a cohort exposed to, infected with or recovered from COVID-19 (not recorded which). The sequencing input was PBMCs or T cells enriched from blood (not recorded which). The genes are TRBV9 and TRBJ2-5; 8 bases map to TRBD2. Written as DNA, the CDR3 is TGTGCCAGCAGCGTAGAAGCGGGGGCCCAGTACTTC. It yields the protein CASSVEAGAQYF.